The 7 T cell receptor beta chains below come from one sample, sequenced in a study of T-cell reconstitution after alpha-beta-depleted transplantation in children. Researchers prepared the TCRbeta library using unique molecular identifiers, the study reports. Each CDR3 protein gets one entry after TCRdb re-called the PCR reads with MiXCR. This table holds almost 500,000 distinct CDR3 sequences, 12% found once. Specimen: PBMCs from the stem cell graft donor, collected from the stem cell graft. The source of these receptors is a human donor who donated a stem cell graft to a child with combined immunodeficiency.

This clonotype occurred many times. The chain recombines TRBV29-1 with TRBJ1-5, with D unclear. The CDR3 spans 16 residues. Per the germline V gene, CDR1 is SQVTM and CDR2 is ANQGSEA. The V gene lost 3 bases and the J gene lost 0 bases, with 15 bases spanning the gap. The CDR3 bases are TGCAGCGTTGATAAACGGCAGGAAAATAGCAATCAGCCCCAGCATTTT. Its protein is CSVDKRQENSNQPQHF.

The table lists this clonotype with a count of one. CDR3: CASSQGGGRKEETQYF. DNA for the CDR3: TGTGCCAGCAGCCAAGGAGGGGGACGGAAGGAAGAGACCCAGTACTTC. The V and J genes are TRBV3-1 and TRBJ2-5; D is possibly TRBD1 (6 bases). Germline CDR1 is LGHDT and CDR2 is YNNKEL (reference sequence). This CDR3 comprises 16 residues. The V end was cut by 1 base, the J end by 3 bases, with 15 bases between.

This clonotype has just a few counts. V usage is TRBV30 and J usage is TRBJ1-5; D is ambiguous. V lost 0 bases and J 2 bases, leaving 8 bases between the germline ends. The CDR3 sequence is 14 residues long. Germline CDR1 and CDR2: GTSNPN and SVGIG (reference sequence). Written as DNA, the CDR3 is TGTGCCTGGAGTGTACAGATGGGCAATCAGCCCCAGCATTTT. Amino acids: CAWSVQMGNQPQHF.

This clonotype was counted many times. The V call is TRBV6-1, the J call TRBJ1-1; D call uncertain. Between the trimmed V and J ends, which lost 5 bases and 0 bases, there was a span of 7 bases. The CDR3 length is 13 residues. Germline CDR1 MNHNS, CDR2 SASEGT. The CDR3 DNA reads as TGTGCCAGCAGTAAACAAGTGAACACTGAAGCTTTCTTT. Encoded protein: CASSKQVNTEAFF.

Notes on this clonotype: A read error may account for a junction end that differs from germline. The gene calls are TRBV12-3 or TRBV12-4 and TRBJ1-1, with 10 bases fitting TRBD1. This CDR3 region has 19 residues. This chain's CDR3 is CACSPSRDRGRGMNTEAFF. The CDR3 DNA reads as TGTGCCTGCAGTCCTTCGAGGGACAGGGGACGGGGGATGAACACTGAAGCTTTCTTT.

J is TRBJ2-1 and V is TRBV6-2 or TRBV6-3, with TRBD2 identical over 8 bases. The CDR3 covers 16 residues. CDR1 MNHEY and CDR2 SVGEGT come from the germline V gene. V shed 0 bases, J shed 6 bases, and the junction held 7 bases outside the gene matches. The CDR3 reads CASSYSSGLGFNEQFF. DNA for the CDR3: TGTGCCAGCAGTTACTCGTCGGGACTAGGATTCAATGAGCAGTTCTTC.

This clonotype occurred a few times. This chain links TRBV28 with TRBJ2-7; 11 bases are shared with TRBD2. V gave up 5 bases and J gave up 3 bases; unmatched junction bases: 6. Germline loops: CDR1 MDHEN, CDR2 SYDVKM. The CDR3 extends over 15 amino acids. The CDR3, as DNA: TGTGCCAGCAGTCCCCTGGGGACTAGCGGCTACGAGCAGTACTTC. Translating gives CASSPLGTSGYEQYF.